This T cell receptor beta chain was observed in a study of blood T cells in healthy people across ages (dated by TCRdb to about 2015). Regarding the research as a whole: In model experiments, template switching captured roughly one uniquely barcoded TCR beta cDNA molecule for every two T cells. The study measured age-related changes in TCR beta repertoire diversity using deep sequencing normalized with unique cDNA molecular identifiers. The donors were split into four age groups: young (average 16 years), middle-aged (roughly 42), aged (over 55) and long-lived (82). Donors of different ages were randomly distributed across sequencing lanes to avoid experimental bias. Two additional independent replicas of 1 million unique cDNA reads from the same blood draw were analyzed for two donors (one aged 18 to 30 and one aged 80 or older).

With respect to this clonotype: It lacks a known antigen. Base-call qualities are not available, and no considerably larger clone is one nucleotide away.

Broad study findings and their caveats: Because profiling used bulk unsorted PBMCs, naive and antigen-experienced compartments could not be compared conclusively. The long-lived group showed more naive CD4+ T cells, fewer expanded clones and increased TCR diversity than the aged group, suggesting age selection. Estimates of total diversity from one million sequenced T cells were regarded as lower bounds and underestimates. As age increased, observed TCR beta diversity per million T cells dropped in a roughly linear way, and a significant reduction was already evident by age 40. Because donor CMV infection status was unknown, age-related changes in expanded clonotypes were potentially confounded. There was a strong correlation between observed TCR beta diversity and the percentage of naive T cells measured by flow cytometry.

The germline V gene encodes CDR1 MDHEN and CDR2 SYDVKM. From cysteine to phenylalanine, the CDR3 is 15 amino acids long. Only the CDR3 portion is preserved as DNA: 45 bases, with reading frame beginning at the first base. V is pruned by 6 bases and J by 5 bases, leaving 9 bases of the junction without a gene match. Donors were a few dozen systemically healthy Caucasian individuals from Russia aged roughly 6 to 100 years. Each donor gave ten milliliters of peripheral blood, drawn into EDTA-treated Vacutainer tubes. Ficoll-Paque density-gradient centrifugation was used to isolate PBMCs, with at least 7 million per sample. Trizol reagent was used to extract total RNA from PBMCs, with at least 6 micrograms per sample. For every donor, an aliquot of PBMCs went through flow cytometry to measure the percentages of naive CD45RAhigh/CD27high T cells. The library was prepared using 5' RACE. The reads were generated on an Illumina HiSeq 2500. A second 7 to 11 cycle PCR used a sample-barcoded 5' primer and a J-beta primer mix. A template-switch 5' adaptor carrying 12 random nucleotides introduced a unique molecular identifier onto each TCR beta cDNA molecule. At least 2.5 million CDR3-containing paired-end reads were obtained from each sample. The Mint cDNA synthesis kit, primed by a TRBC-specific oligonucleotide, was used to synthesize first-strand cDNA from all RNA. Following uracil-DNA glycosylase treatment, a first 18-cycle PCR with universal primers M1SS and BC2_uni_R was performed on all cDNA. The source study handled its data this way. Each sample was normalized by randomly selecting 1 million high-quality reads, each carrying a distinct molecular identifier. Reads sharing molecular identifiers were discarded rather than binned into consensus sequences. MiTCR, with a Q25 quality threshold and the strictest error-elimination algorithm, was used for CDR3 identification, clonotype clustering and error correction. Lower-bound total TCR beta diversity was estimated with a nonparametric unseen species model using Euler transformation. Using fastp at Q25 and MiXCR, TCRdb reprocessed the public reads and kept productive beta chains. Each record represents a unique CDR3 protein, reported with the most common genes and DNA among its rows. For this entry, the V and J calls and clone size follow TCRdb and not the study's own pipeline. For this sample the table gives hundreds of thousands of distinct CDR3 sequences, of which roughly three fifths were detected only once. The top ten clonotypes cover 25% to 30% of the sample.

The chain links TRBV28 with TRBJ2-3, and TRBD2 aligns with 9 junction nucleotides. The TCR comes from a man aged 35-49 years in good health. Sequenced input: blood. Read as DNA, the sequence is TGTGCCAGCAGCCCTCCCACTAGCGGGCGAGATACGCAGTATTTT. This encodes CASSPPTSGRDTQYF.